This TCR beta chain stems from a study of cytomegalovirus exposure and HLA in healthy donors. Vbeta (60) and Jbeta (13) primers were used in the PCR. This table comes from immunoSEQ multiplex PCR, and its TCRdb copy is limited to in-frame clones, with some not included. The data show 150,000 to 200,000 clones, with more than 75% seen just once and more than 2% held by the top ten. General study findings and limits: A later analysis showed that HLA-associated TCR beta chains had undergone more clonal expansion than equally common others. Rarity marked most TCR sequences, yet some public TCRs occurred in many donors. The study recorded some 160 TCR beta chains that were cytomegalovirus-associated.

The CDR3 loop spans 11 amino acids. Trimming removed 4 bases from V and 2 bases from J, with 4 bases in between. The V gene's germline CDR1 is SGHDT and CDR2 YYEEEE. Concerning this clone itself: Its antigen is undetermined.

Sequencing was done on a sample of PBMCs. The chain has TRBV5-6 and TRBJ2-7; D call uncertain. The clonotype comes from a man aged 18 to 35 in good health and CMV-seropositive. Here the CDR3 DNA reads TGTGCCAGCAGCCTAGCCTACGAGCAGTACTTC. Its protein product is CASSLAYEQYF.